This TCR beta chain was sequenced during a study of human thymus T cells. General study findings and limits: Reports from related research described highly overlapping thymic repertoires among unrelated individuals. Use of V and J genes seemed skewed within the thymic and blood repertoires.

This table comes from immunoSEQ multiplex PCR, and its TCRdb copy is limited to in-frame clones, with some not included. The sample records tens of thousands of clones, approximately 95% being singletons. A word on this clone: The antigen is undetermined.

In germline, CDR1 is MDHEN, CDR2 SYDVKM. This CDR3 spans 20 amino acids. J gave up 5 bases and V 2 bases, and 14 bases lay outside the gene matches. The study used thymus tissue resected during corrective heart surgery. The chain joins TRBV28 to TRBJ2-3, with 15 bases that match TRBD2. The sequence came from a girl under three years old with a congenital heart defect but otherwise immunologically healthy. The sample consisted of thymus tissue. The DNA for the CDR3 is TGTGCCAGCAGTTTAAAGGGGGGACTAGCGGGAGGCCCCGGGGGAGATACGCAGTATTTT. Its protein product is CASSLKGGLAGGPGGDTQYF. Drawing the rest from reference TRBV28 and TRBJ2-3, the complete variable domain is DVKVTQSSRYLVKRTGEKVFLECVQDMDHENMFWYRQDPGLGLRLIYFSYDVKMKEKGDIPEGYSVSREKKERFSLILESASTNQTSMYLCASSLKGGLAGGPGGDTQYFGPGTRLTVL.